These T cell receptor beta chains were read from a single sample in a study of T-cell memory formation after mild COVID-19. TCRdb used MiXCR to reprocess the 5' RACE reads, holding one entry per CDR3 protein. The sample contains roughly 280,000 distinct CDR3 sequences, around 8% of which appear only once. The sequencing input was PBMCs or a T cell subset sorted from them (not recorded which). Receptor source: a man aged 18-30 years who had mild COVID-19 (a few samples of this study predate the infection). Cell type and time point are not known. CDR3s include the opening cysteine and the closing phenylalanine or tryptophan. Each record gives: CDR3 protein, CDR3 DNA, CDR3 length, clone size, V gene, J gene, D gene. A D gene is named only where the DNA matches it firmly. The listing skips clone size in some rows; elsewhere it reads once, few, many or a size class.

CDR3 protein: CASSLGATYNSPLHF; CDR3 DNA: TGCGCCAGCAGCCTGGGGGCCACCTATAATTCACCCCTCCACTTT; CDR3 length: 15; clone size: -; V gene: TRBV5-1; J gene: TRBJ1-6; D gene: -
CDR3 protein: CASSQVGLRDRGADTQYF; CDR3 DNA: TGTGCCAGCAGCCAAGTTGGCCTCCGGGACAGGGGCGCAGATACGCAGTATTTT; CDR3 length: 18; clone size: many; V gene: TRBV14; J gene: TRBJ2-3; D gene: TRBD1
CDR3 protein: CASSFRFIQRGHQDTQYF; CDR3 DNA: TGCGCCAGCAGCTTTCGGTTTATCCAGCGGGGGCACCAAGATACGCAGTATTTT; CDR3 length: 18; clone size: many; V gene: TRBV5-1; J gene: TRBJ2-3; D gene: TRBD2
CDR3 protein: CSANPGGGETQYF; CDR3 DNA: TGCAGTGCTAACCCCGGGGGCGGCGAGACCCAGTACTTC; CDR3 length: 13; clone size: few; V gene: TRBV20-1; J gene: TRBJ2-5; D gene: -
CDR3 protein: CATSDLPMGTGQNYGYTF; CDR3 DNA: TGTGCCACCAGTGATTTGCCTATGGGGACAGGGCAAAACTATGGCTACACCTTC; CDR3 length: 18; clone size: -; V gene: TRBV24-1; J gene: TRBJ1-2; D gene: TRBD1
CDR3 protein: CASGYLGQEASYEQYF; CDR3 DNA: TGTGCCAGCGGCTACCTGGGACAGGAGGCTTCCTACGAGCAGTACTTC; CDR3 length: 16; clone size: few; V gene: TRBV27; J gene: TRBJ2-7; D gene: TRBD1
CDR3 protein: CASSFSATKTQYF; CDR3 DNA: TGTGCCAGCAGTTTTTCGGCGACGAAGACCCAGTACTTC; CDR3 length: 13; clone size: few; V gene: TRBV7-2; J gene: TRBJ2-5; D gene: -
CDR3 protein: CASSLAGAGNGGELFF; CDR3 DNA: TGTGCCAGCAGCTTAGCCGGTGCAGGGAACGGCGGGGAGCTGTTTTTT; CDR3 length: 16; clone size: few; V gene: TRBV7-2; J gene: TRBJ2-2; D gene: -
CDR3 protein: CASKGDANTGELFF; CDR3 DNA: TGTGCCAGCAAGGGGGACGCGAACACCGGGGAGCTGTTTTTT; CDR3 length: 14; clone size: few; V gene: TRBV2; J gene: TRBJ2-2; D gene: -
CDR3 protein: CSTGSTDTQYF; CDR3 DNA: TGTTCAACAGGGTCCACAGATACGCAGTATTTT; CDR3 length: 11; clone size: many; V gene: TRBV7-9; J gene: TRBJ2-3; D gene: -
CDR3 protein: CASSDPQGGDYGYTF; CDR3 DNA: TGTGCCAGCAGCGATCCACAGGGGGGGGACTATGGCTACACCTTC; CDR3 length: 15; clone size: -; V gene: TRBV6-5; J gene: TRBJ1-2; D gene: TRBD1
CDR3 protein: CASSLDGTFEQYF; CDR3 DNA: TGTGCCAGCAGCTTAGATGGTACCTTCGAGCAGTACTTC; CDR3 length: 13; clone size: few; V gene: TRBV7-6; J gene: TRBJ2-7; D gene: -
CDR3 protein: CASSPREGTEAFF; CDR3 DNA: TGTGCCAGCAGCCCAAGGGAAGGCACTGAAGCTTTCTTT; CDR3 length: 13; clone size: few; V gene: TRBV7-8; J gene: TRBJ1-1; D gene: -
CDR3 protein: CASSSRQSSSGANVLTF; CDR3 DNA: TGTGCCAGCAGCTCAAGGCAGTCCAGCTCTGGGGCCAACGTCCTGACTTTC; CDR3 length: 17; clone size: few; V gene: TRBV5-5; J gene: TRBJ2-6; D gene: -
CDR3 protein: CSAREGSNEQFF; CDR3 DNA: TGCAGTGCTAGAGAGGGGAGTAATGAGCAGTTCTTC; CDR3 length: 12; clone size: few; V gene: TRBV20-1; J gene: TRBJ2-1; D gene: -
CDR3 protein: CASSLLVTSGTDTQYF; CDR3 DNA: TGTGCCAGCAGCTTACTCGTGACTAGCGGCACAGATACGCAGTATTTT; CDR3 length: 16; clone size: few; V gene: TRBV7-2; J gene: TRBJ2-3; D gene: TRBD2
CDR3 protein: CASSLEGSRTEAFF; CDR3 DNA: TGTGCCAGCAGCTTAGAAGGTAGTAGGACTGAAGCTTTCTTT; CDR3 length: 14; clone size: -; V gene: TRBV7-2; J gene: TRBJ1-1; D gene: -
CDR3 protein: CASSPPLGPNQPQHF; CDR3 DNA: TGTGCCAGCTCACCACCTCTCGGACCCAATCAGCCCCAGCATTTT; CDR3 length: 15; clone size: few; V gene: TRBV18; J gene: TRBJ1-5; D gene: -
CDR3 protein: CASSLGTSSHYGYTF; CDR3 DNA: TGTGCCAGCAGCTTAGGGACTTCATCACACTATGGCTACACCTTC; CDR3 length: 15; clone size: few; V gene: TRBV7-6; J gene: TRBJ1-2; D gene: -
CDR3 protein: CSARDSRQAFGGYTF; CDR3 DNA: TGCAGTGCTAGAGATTCTAGGCAAGCGTTCGGGGGCTACACCTTC; CDR3 length: 15; clone size: few; V gene: TRBV20-1; J gene: TRBJ1-2; D gene: -
CDR3 protein: CASSLGLASWNEQFF; CDR3 DNA: TGCGCCAGCAGCTTAGGACTAGCGAGTTGGAATGAGCAGTTCTTC; CDR3 length: 15; clone size: -; V gene: TRBV5-1; J gene: TRBJ2-1; D gene: TRBD2
CDR3 protein: CASSPGRVPSGRTTNEKLFF; CDR3 DNA: TGTGCCAGCTCACCAGGACGTGTTCCATCGGGAAGGACAACTAATGAAAAACTGTTTTTT; CDR3 length: 20; clone size: few; V gene: TRBV18; J gene: TRBJ1-4; D gene: -
CDR3 protein: CASSVAGPNTQYF; CDR3 DNA: TGTGCCAGCAGCGTAGCTGGCCCTAATACGCAGTATTTT; CDR3 length: 13; clone size: few; V gene: TRBV9; J gene: TRBJ2-3; D gene: -
CDR3 protein: CASSFNLRTGNGYTF; CDR3 DNA: TGCGCCAGCAGCTTCAACCTCAGGACAGGGAATGGCTACACCTTC; CDR3 length: 15; clone size: few; V gene: TRBV5-1; J gene: TRBJ1-2; D gene: TRBD1
CDR3 protein: CARSFGGLAGGTEQFF; CDR3 DNA: TGTGCCAGAAGCTTCGGCGGACTAGCGGGGGGGACTGAGCAGTTCTTC; CDR3 length: 16; clone size: few; V gene: TRBV5-3; J gene: TRBJ2-1; D gene: TRBD2
CDR3 protein: CASSPVVWSANNQPQHF; CDR3 DNA: TGTGCCAGCAGTCCGGTCGTCTGGTCGGCCAACAATCAGCCCCAGCATTTT; CDR3 length: 17; clone size: -; V gene: TRBV6-2/TRBV6-3; J gene: TRBJ1-5; D gene: -
CDR3 protein: CASSVGGGREYETQYF; CDR3 DNA: TGTGCCAGCAGCGTAGGAGGGGGCCGAGAGTACGAGACCCAGTACTTC; CDR3 length: 16; clone size: -; V gene: TRBV9; J gene: TRBJ2-5; D gene: TRBD1